This paragraph covers one T cell receptor beta chain sequence. The trim removed 2 bases at V and 3 bases at J, leaving 0 bases unmatched. CDR1 KGHSH and CDR2 LQKENI come from the germline V gene. There are 15 residues in the CDR3. This entry is derived from a study of blood T cell repertoires in COVID-19. Study at large: The samples span acute and convalescent COVID-19 from the United States, Italy and Spain. Nucleic acid was either cDNA or gDNA, and it came from T cells, B-cell-depleted T cells, or PBMCs.

Only in-frame clones appear in the TCRdb table, and some are missing; sequencing was by immunoSEQ multiplex PCR. The sample has 60,000 to 80,000 clones, 70% to 90% seen once. This clonotype was obtained from a man between 50 and 59 years old with acute or convalescent COVID-19. What was sequenced was peripheral blood. The genes are TRBV18 and TRBJ2-6; 8 bases line up with TRBD1. CDR3 loop: CASSPDRGGANVLTF. The DNA of the CDR3 is TGTGCCAGCTCACCAGACAGGGGTGGGGCCAACGTCCTGACTTTC.